This entry concerns a single T cell receptor beta chain. No antigen is known for it. The study ran the assay at deep level. Each cell subset's genomic DNA was divided evenly among several immunoSEQ plates. Sequencing was performed with immunoSEQ multiplex PCR; in TCRdb, only in-frame clones are kept and a portion is missing. In the table there are millions of clones, about 92% of which are singletons. Germline lookup yields CDR1 MNHEY and CDR2 SVGAGI. V shed 2 bases and J shed 5 bases, with 12 bases lying between them. This CDR3 contains 14 residues. The sample belongs to a study of shared clonotypes between healthy human individuals. The study's findings and limits: Tissue TCR repertoires likely differ from these blood-only repertoires.

This clonotype originated in a man aged 18 to 29 in good health. The chain recombines TRBV6-5 with TRBJ1-2, with D perhaps matching TRBD1 (5 bases). The sequenced sample consisted of naive CD4+ T cells sorted from blood. The sample's subset: CD45RA+ positively selected. The CDR3 DNA sequence: TGTGCCAGCAGTTACGGGAAGGGGTCATATGGCTACACCTTC. This codes for CASSYGKGSYGYTF.